This T cell receptor beta chain was identified in a study of regulatory T cells in long-lasting Graves disease. V gave up 6 bases and J gave up 5 bases; unmatched junction bases: 4. CDR1 and CDR2 from the germline V gene are SGHAT and FQDESV (reference sequence). The CDR3 runs to 13 residues. Notes on the study in general: The persistent group shared 2,700 or so public clonotypes, more than the approximately 970 shared by new patients. Sample size was small, which may have lowered accuracy.

CDR3-region Arm-PCR and iRepertoire HTBI primers produced the TCR beta libraries. TCRdb re-analysed the multiplex PCR reads in MiXCR, keeping a single row per CDR3 protein. Of fewer than 450,000 distinct CDR3 sequences listed, under 25% were seen once; the top ten hold around 21%. Time point defined: persistent/refractory GD, antithyroid drugs over 5 years with positive TRAb. PBMC RNA served as the TCR library source. The authors diagnosed Graves' disease using American Thyroid Association guidelines. This clonotype was counted between two and nine times. Antigen specificity is unknown. This clonotype was sampled from a female donor with Graves disease. The rearrangement uses TRBV11-1 and TRBJ2-7, with 10 nucleotides matching TRBD1. The material was peripheral blood mononuclear cells (PBMCs), obtained when the disease was refractory, from a patient treated with antithyroid drugs. CDR3 sequence: CASRPTGGNEQYF. The DNA for the CDR3 is TGTGCCAGCAGACCGACAGGGGGCAACGAGCAGTACTTC.